This T cell receptor (beta chain) was retrieved from a study of blood T cells in healthy people across ages. This CDR3 has 10 residues. The ends were cut back, 2 bases at V and 8 bases at J, with 4 bases in the middle. The germline CDR1 and CDR2 sequences are SNHLY and FYNNEI. Combining a sample-barcoded 5' primer with a J-beta primer mix, a second PCR ran for about 7 to 12 cycles. TCRdb independently ran MiXCR on the 5' RACE reads; one entry per CDR3 protein. The sample records about 640,000 distinct CDR3 sequences, around three fifths being singletons. This receptor was obtained from a man in his 60s in good health. The chain employs TRBV2 and TRBJ2-7; D unresolved. The sequenced sample consisted of blood. The CDR3 protein is CASSERQQYF. The CDR3, as DNA: TGTGCCAGCAGTGAAAGACAGCAGTACTTC.